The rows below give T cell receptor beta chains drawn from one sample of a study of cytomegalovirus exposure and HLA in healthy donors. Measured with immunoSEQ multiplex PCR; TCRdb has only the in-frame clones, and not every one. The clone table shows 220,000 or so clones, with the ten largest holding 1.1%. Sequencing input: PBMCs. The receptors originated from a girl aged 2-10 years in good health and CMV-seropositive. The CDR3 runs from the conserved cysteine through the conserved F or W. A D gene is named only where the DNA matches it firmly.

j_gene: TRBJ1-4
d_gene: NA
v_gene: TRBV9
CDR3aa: CASSVATRRGTVNEKLFF
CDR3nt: TGTGCCAGCAGCGTAGCTACACGTCGGGGGACGGTTAATGAAAAACTGTTTTTT

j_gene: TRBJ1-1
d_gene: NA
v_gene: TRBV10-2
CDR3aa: CASSYQGFEAFF
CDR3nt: TGCGCCAGCAGTTACCAGGGGTTTGAAGCTTTCTTT

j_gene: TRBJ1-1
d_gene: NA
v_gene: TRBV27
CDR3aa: CASSTRQDTEAFF
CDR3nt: TGTGCCAGCAGTACCCGACAGGACACTGAAGCTTTCTTT

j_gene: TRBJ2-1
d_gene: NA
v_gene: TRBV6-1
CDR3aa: CASSPEGYNEQFF
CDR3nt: TGTGCCAGCAGTCCGGAGGGCTACAATGAGCAGTTCTTC

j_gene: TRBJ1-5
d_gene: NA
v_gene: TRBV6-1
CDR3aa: CASSEGGRPQPQHF
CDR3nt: TGTGCCAGCAGTGAAGGGGGCAGGCCCCAGCCCCAGCATTTT

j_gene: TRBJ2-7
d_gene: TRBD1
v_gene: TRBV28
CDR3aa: CASSGQGRSSYEQYF
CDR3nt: TGTGCCAGCAGTGGACAGGGCCGAAGCTCCTACGAGCAGTACTTC

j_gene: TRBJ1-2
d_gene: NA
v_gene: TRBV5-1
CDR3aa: CASSLEVGNYGYTF
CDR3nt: TGCGCCAGCAGCTTGGAGGTCGGGAACTATGGCTACACCTTC

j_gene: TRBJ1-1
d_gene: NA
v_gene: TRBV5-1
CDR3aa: CASSLDNPNTEAFF
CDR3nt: TGCGCCAGCAGCTTGGACAACCCGAACACTGAAGCTTTCTTT

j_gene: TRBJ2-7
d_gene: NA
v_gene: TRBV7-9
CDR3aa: CASSETTGHRYEQYF
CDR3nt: TGTGCCAGCAGCGAGACTACGGGACACCGATACGAGCAGTACTTC

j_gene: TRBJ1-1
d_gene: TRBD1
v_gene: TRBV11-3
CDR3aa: CASSSSGGVGTEAFF
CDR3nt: TGTGCCAGCAGCTCCTCAGGGGGAGTAGGCACTGAAGCTTTCTTT